This passage covers 2 T cell receptor beta chains from one sample sequenced in a study of OX40 agonist ivuxolimab in advanced cancers. Assay used: immunoSEQ multiplex PCR; TCRdb lists only in-frame clones, some missing. This sample has about 94,000 clones, with about 90% found just once. Sequencing was performed on CD4+ or CD8+ T cells sorted from blood, taken in a trial of the OX40 agonist ivuxolimab. These TCRs come from an adult with an advanced solid tumor such as melanoma, head and neck, liver or kidney cancer.

The chain employs TRBV2 and TRBJ2-3; unclear D gene. Germline-derived CDR1 and CDR2 are SNHLY and FYNNEI. V gave up 5 bases and J gave up 6 bases, with 21 bases separating them. The length of the CDR3 is 16 residues. The CDR3 nucleotides read TGTGCCAGCAGTTCACTCCGGGCCCTGCTTATGGATACGCAGTATTTT. Its translation is CASSSLRALLMDTQYF.

The chain links TRBV4-3 to TRBJ1-5, with no clear D. The CDR3 contains 17 residues. CDR1 LGHNA and CDR2 YSLEER come from the germline V gene. V lost 0 bases and J 6 bases, leaving 18 bases between the germline ends. CDR3 sequence: CASSQDPPDQLGQPQHF. In nucleotides, the CDR3 is TGCGCCAGCAGCCAAGATCCCCCGGACCAGCTGGGTCAGCCCCAGCATTTT.